This record covers a single T cell receptor (beta chain). The CDR3 runs 14 residues. The V gene lost 5 bases and the J gene lost 3 bases, with 13 bases spanning the gap. CDR1 and CDR2 (germline): LNHDA, SQIVND (reference sequence). Authors' processing steps: Cell counts per sample came from amplifying reference gene primers. The method was immunoSEQ multiplex PCR; TCRdb's version includes in-frame clones alone and lacks a portion of them. The D gene and trimming were derived from the DNA, and the V and J assignments and clone size from that table. The sample has 260,000 or so clones, 70% to 90% seen once; the top ten hold around 15%. This record belongs to a study of blood T cell repertoires in COVID-19. Overall study: Acute and convalescent COVID-19 specimens originated in the United States, Italy and Spain.

Each participant's cohort was designated according to participant-reported clinical history. The sample was PBMCs or T cells enriched from blood (not recorded which). V is TRBV19 and J is TRBJ1-1; the D gene is possibly TRBD1 (5 bases). The sequence was collected from a man aged 18 to 30 who had recovered from COVID-19. CDR3 sequence: CASSPSGGYTEAFF. CDR3 nucleotide sequence: TGTGCCAGTAGTCCTTCGGGGGGATACACTGAAGCTTTCTTT. The full variable domain, its missing parts supplied by reference TRBV19 and TRBJ1-1, is DGGITQSPKYLFRKEGQNVTLSCEQNLNHDAMYWYRQDPGQGLRLIYYSQIVNDFQKGDIAEGYSVSREKKESFPLTVTSAQKNPTAFYLCASSPSGGYTEAFFGQGTRLTVV.